A single sample is the source of the 27 T cell receptor beta chains below, sequenced in a study of blood T cell repertoires in COVID-19. Only in-frame clones appear in the TCRdb table, and some are missing; sequencing was by immunoSEQ multiplex PCR. The top ten clones hold around 7.9% of a sample with 490,000 or so clones, around 85% of them seen once. Material: PBMCs or T cells enriched from blood (not recorded which). Receptor source: a woman aged 55-69 years who had recovered from COVID-19.

This chain connects TRBV24-1 to TRBJ1-2; TRBD1 matches at 7 bases. CDR1 KGHDR and CDR2 SFDVKD come from the germline V gene. This CDR3 is 15 amino acids long. V gave up 3 bases and J gave up 7 bases; unmatched junction bases: 10. The CDR3 DNA follows: TGTGCCACCAGTGATCCGACGAGGGGGACAGTTGGCTACACCTTC. Translated: CATSDPTRGTVGYTF.

The V call is TRBV19, the J call TRBJ1-6; perhaps TRBD1 as D (5 bases). The CDR3 covers 14 residues. Looked up from germline, CDR1 is LNHDA and CDR2 is SQIVND (reference sequence). The germline V and J ends were trimmed by 3 bases and 7 bases, with 10 bases remaining between them. The CDR3, as DNA: TGTGCCAGTAGTATCTTCGGGGGAAATTCACCCCTCCACTTT. Translation: CASSIFGGNSPLHF.

A single count supports this clone. The chain has TRBV12-5 and TRBJ1-2, with TRBD1 matching 7 bases. Germline lookup yields CDR1 LGHNT and CDR2 FRNRAP. The CDR3 covers 13 residues. Trimming cost V 7 bases and J 4 bases; bases outside gene matches: 6. This chain's CDR3 is CASVQGGSYGYTF. CDR3 DNA: TGTGCTAGTGTCCAGGGGGGATCCTATGGCTACACCTTC.

As regards this clone: Other DNA sequences in this sample translate to the same CDR3. The genes are TRBV7-8 and TRBJ2-7; 7 nucleotides match TRBD1. The trim removed 5 bases at V and 3 bases at J, leaving 4 bases unmatched. The CDR3 consists of 13 residues. The V gene's germline CDR1 is SGHVS and CDR2 FQNEAQ. This chain's CDR3 is CASSRDRNYEQYF. As DNA, the CDR3 is TGTGCCAGCAGCAGGGACAGAAACTACGAGCAGTACTTC.

About this clone: The sample has other DNA sequences that encode this CDR3 too. The V and J genes are TRBV18 and TRBJ2-2, with 13 bases lining up with TRBD2. There are 17 residues in the CDR3. Germline lookup yields CDR1 KGHSH and CDR2 LQKENI. V dropped 3 bases and J dropped 2; count of bases not matched to a gene: 3. The CDR3 sequence: CASSPWTSGGNTGELFF. The DNA of the CDR3 is TGTGCCAGCTCACCGTGGACTAGCGGGGGAAACACCGGGGAGCTGTTTTTT.

CDR3 sequence: CASTRDRGDHNSPLHF. The CDR3 DNA follows: TGTGCCAGCACACGGGACAGGGGAGATCATAATTCACCCCTCCACTTT. This sequence joins TRBV6-4 and TRBJ1-6; TRBD1 matches 10 bases. This CDR3 is 16 amino acids long. V dropped 7 bases and J dropped 5; count of bases not matched to a gene: 8. Looked up from germline, CDR1 is MRHNA and CDR2 is SNTAGT.

The V and J genes are TRBV11-2 and TRBJ1-2, with D uncertain. This CDR3 comprises 14 residues. The germline V gene has CDR1 SGHAT and CDR2 FQNNGV. V was pared by 6 bases and J by 8 bases, with 19 bases between. The DNA of the CDR3 is TGTGCCAGCAGTAAAACTAAGGGAGAGCTCGGCTACACCTTC. Translated, it gives CASSKTKGELGYTF.

CDR3 sequence reads: CASSRTGLAGGTDTQYF. CDR3 DNA sequence: TGCGCCAGCAGCCGGACCGGACTAGCGGGGGGTACAGATACGCAGTATTTT. J is TRBJ2-3 and V is TRBV5-1; TRBD2 aligns across 14 bases. Germline V lookup: CDR1 SGHRS, CDR2 YFSETQ. The V segment lost 4 bases and the J segment 3 bases; nucleotides outside the gene matches: 7. This CDR3 has 17 residues.

This chain joins TRBV15 and TRBJ1-5; D possibly corresponds to TRBD1 (5 bases). Trimming took 0 bases from V and 1 from J, leaving 13 bases between them. This CDR3 region has 17 residues. Germline lookup yields CDR1 LNHNV and CDR2 YYDKDF (reference sequence). Here the CDR3 reads CATSRDSGKGSNQPQHF. The CDR3 DNA sequence: TGTGCCACCAGCAGAGATTCAGGGAAGGGGAGCAATCAGCCCCAGCATTTT.

The rearrangement joins TRBV2 to TRBJ2-1, with D possibly TRBD2 on 5 matching bases. CDR1 and CDR2 from the germline V gene are SNHLY and FYNNEI. With 8 bases removed from V and 7 bases from J, the gap between germline ends came to 9 bases. The CDR3 extends over 11 amino acids. Here the CDR3 DNA reads TGTGCCAGCGGCGGGCCGAATGAGCAGTTCTTC. It specifies CASGGPNEQFF.

The rearrangement joins TRBV28 to TRBJ1-2; 7 bases fit TRBD1. The V and J ends lost 5 bases and 3 bases, in that order; junction bases with no gene match: 3. This CDR3 contains 13 residues. Germline-derived CDR1 and CDR2 are MDHEN and SYDVKM. The CDR3 DNA reads TGTGCCAGCAGTCCACAGGGGTACTATGGCTACACCTTC. Amino acid sequence: CASSPQGYYGYTF.

V usage is TRBV9 and J usage is TRBJ2-7, with 9 bases lining up with TRBD1. The V and J ends lost 2 bases and 6 bases, in that order; junction bases with no gene match: 6. The V gene's germline CDR1 is SGDLS and CDR2 YYNGEE. This CDR3 region has 14 residues. The CDR3 DNA reads as TGTGCCAGCAGCGTCGACTCGACAGGGGGCGAGCAGTACTTC. This sequence encodes CASSVDSTGGEQYF.

V usage is TRBV5-1 and J usage is TRBJ2-2; D unresolved. Trimming shortened V by 3 bases and J by 4 bases, and 10 bases separated the two germline ends. From germline, CDR1 is SGHRS and CDR2 YFSETQ. The length of the CDR3 is 14 residues. CDR3 sequence reads: CASSSQSFTGELFF. The CDR3 DNA reads TGCGCCAGCAGCTCTCAGTCGTTCACCGGGGAGCTGTTTTTT.

The chain couples TRBV21-1 to TRBJ1-2; the table names TRBD1, a call not compared with the DNA. TRBV21-1 is described as a pseudogene. The CDR3 totals 16 residues. The CDR3 DNA follows: TGTGCCAGATCGGAAGGGGGGACAGTGGCTAACTATGGCTACACCTTC. It translates to CARSEGGTVANYGYTF.

The V gene is TRBV10-3, the J gene TRBJ2-7, with 9 bases aligning to TRBD1. Germline V gene lookup returns CDR1 ENHRY and CDR2 SYGVKD. Unmatched junction bases numbered 6, after V lost 2 bases and J lost 7 bases. CDR3 length: 14 amino acids. The CDR3 protein is CAISETWTGAEQYF. The CDR3 DNA follows: TGTGCCATCAGTGAGACCTGGACAGGGGCTGAGCAGTACTTC.

The chain joins TRBV7-8 to TRBJ2-5, with D tentatively TRBD2 (6 bases). The CDR3 covers 13 residues. Trimming shortened V by 5 bases and J by 5 bases, and 12 bases separated the two germline ends. CDR1 is SGHVS, CDR2 FQNEAQ, per germline. The CDR3 region has the DNA TGTGCCAGCAGCCCCGGGACTCTGGAGACCCAGTACTTC. Encoded protein: CASSPGTLETQYF.

V is TRBV20-1 and J is TRBJ1-5; the D is unclear. Trimming took off 6 bases at V and 7 bases at J, with 10 bases between the two ends. The germline CDR1 and CDR2 sequences are DFQATT and SNEGSKA (reference sequence). CDR3 length equals 11 residues. The CDR3: CSAGRWQPQHF. As DNA, the CDR3 is TGCAGTGCAGGGAGGTGGCAGCCCCAGCATTTT.

The chain links TRBV2 to TRBJ2-5; 7 nucleotides agree with TRBD1. The CDR3 totals 14 residues. Per the germline V gene, CDR1 is SNHLY and CDR2 is FYNNEI. Trimming at V came to 5 bases and at J to 5 bases, leaving 8 bases not matched to a gene. The CDR3 is CASSSQTGQETQYF. The CDR3 DNA reads as TGTGCCAGCAGTTCCCAGACAGGGCAGGAGACCCAGTACTTC.

Here the CDR3 DNA reads TGTGCCAGCAGTTACAGCCCAGGGCTAGGTGTCCCGGGTCAGAACACAGATACGCAGTATTTT. It yields the protein CASSYSPGLGVPGQNTDTQYF. The rearrangement joins TRBV6-2 or TRBV6-3 to TRBJ2-3; tentative D call: TRBD1 (5 bases). V dropped 2 bases and J dropped 2 bases, with 29 bases sitting between them. The CDR3 contains 21 residues. Germline V gene sequence: CDR1 MNHEY, CDR2 SVGEGT.

This clone was found a few times. Additional DNA sequences in this sample encode the identical CDR3. The rearrangement joins TRBV3-1 (or the pseudogene TRBV3-2) to TRBJ1-1, with TRBD1 matching 9 bases. The CDR3 runs to 14 residues. The trim removed 3 bases at V and 1 base at J, leaving 0 bases unmatched. Per the germline V gene, CDR1 is LGHDT and CDR2 is YNNKEL (reference sequence). The CDR3 DNA is TGTGCCAGCAGCCAGGGACAGGGGAACACTGAAGCTTTCTTT. This sequence encodes CASSQGQGNTEAFF.

V and J are TRBV6-5 and TRBJ2-3, with TRBD1 identical over 8 bases. Trimming cost V 4 bases and J 3 bases; bases outside gene matches: 3. The CDR3 runs to 14 residues. Germline CDR1 reads MNHEY; CDR2 reads SVGAGI. The CDR3 DNA reads as TGTGCCAGCAGTTCTCGGACAGGGACAGATACGCAGTATTTT. It translates to CASSSRTGTDTQYF.

The V gene is TRBV18, the J gene TRBJ1-4, with D possibly matching TRBD1 (6 bases). Germline V gives CDR1 KGHSH, CDR2 LQKENI. Trimming stripped 6 bases from V and 3 bases from J, with 14 bases between. The CDR3 runs to 15 residues. CDR3 sequence reads: CASSPQGYSNEKLFF. The CDR3 DNA follows: TGTGCCAGCTCGCCTCAGGGGTACTCTAATGAAAAACTGTTTTTT.

The gene calls are TRBV27 and TRBJ1-1, with D unclear. Germline V CDR1 and CDR2: MNHEY, SMNVEV (reference sequence). This CDR3 region has 13 residues. Trimming took off 6 bases at V and 4 bases at J, with 12 bases between the two ends. CDR3 coding DNA: TGTGCCAGCAGCCGGAGAGAGGGCACTGAAGCTTTCTTT. Protein sequence: CASSRREGTEAFF.

The rearrangement links TRBV3-1 (or the pseudogene TRBV3-2) to TRBJ1-1; maybe TRBD1 (6 bases). The CDR3 spans 16 residues. The V end was cut by 5 bases, the J end by 4 bases, with 20 bases between. The germline V gene has CDR1 LGHDT and CDR2 YNNKEL (reference sequence). In DNA, the CDR3 is TGTGCCAGCAGCGATTCAGGGGTTGCGTGGAGCACTGAAGCTTTCTTT. Translation: CASSDSGVAWSTEAFF.

J is TRBJ2-6 and V is TRBV7-8, with D perhaps matching TRBD2 (5 bases). The germline V gene encodes CDR1 SGHVS and CDR2 FQNEAQ. Trimming took off 1 base at V and 0 bases at J, with 16 bases between the two ends. This CDR3 spans 19 amino acids. This CDR3 is CASSLGGGYPLSGANVLTF. In DNA, the CDR3 is TGTGCCAGCAGCTTAGGAGGAGGTTACCCTCTCTCTGGGGCCAACGTCCTGACTTTC. Drawing the rest from reference TRBV7-8 and TRBJ2-6, the complete variable domain is GAGVSQSPRYKVAKRGQDVALRCDPISGHVSLFWYQQALGQGPEFLTYFQNEAQLDKSGLPSDRFFAERPEGSVSTLKIQRTQQEDSAVYLCASSLGGGYPLSGANVLTFGAGSRLTVL.

V is TRBV5-4 and J is TRBJ2-7, with 10 bases matching TRBD1. Germline CDR1 and CDR2: SGHNT and YYREEE (reference sequence). The CDR3 sequence is 15 residues long. The trim removed 4 bases at V and 3 bases at J, leaving 7 bases unmatched. CDR3 sequence: CASSRRDRGRYEQYV. The CDR3 DNA follows: TGTGCCAGCAGCCGTCGGGACAGGGGCCGCTACGAGCAGTACGTC.

The chain employs TRBV19 and TRBJ1-4; 9 positions agree with TRBD1. Germline CDR1 reads LNHDA; CDR2 reads SQIVND (reference sequence). V trimming: 2 bases; J trimming: 8 bases; junction bases outside the gene matches: 6. This CDR3 is built from 15 residues. CDR3 residues: CASSIPGQGREKLFF. The CDR3, as DNA: TGTGCCAGTAGTATACCGGGACAGGGAAGGGAAAAACTGTTTTTT.